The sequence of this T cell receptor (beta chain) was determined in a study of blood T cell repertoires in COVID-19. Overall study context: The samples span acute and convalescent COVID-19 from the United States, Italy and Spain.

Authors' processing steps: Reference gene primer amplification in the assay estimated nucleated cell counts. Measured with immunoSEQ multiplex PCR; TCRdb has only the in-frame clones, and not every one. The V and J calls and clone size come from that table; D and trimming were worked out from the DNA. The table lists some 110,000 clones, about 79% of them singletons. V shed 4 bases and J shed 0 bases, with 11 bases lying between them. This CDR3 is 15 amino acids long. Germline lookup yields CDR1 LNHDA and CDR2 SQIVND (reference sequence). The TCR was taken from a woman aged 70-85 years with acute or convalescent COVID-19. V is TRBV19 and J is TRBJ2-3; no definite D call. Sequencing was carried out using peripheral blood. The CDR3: CASSTPGTSTDTQYF. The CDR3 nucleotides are TGTGCCAGTAGTACGCCAGGCACCAGCACAGATACGCAGTATTTT.